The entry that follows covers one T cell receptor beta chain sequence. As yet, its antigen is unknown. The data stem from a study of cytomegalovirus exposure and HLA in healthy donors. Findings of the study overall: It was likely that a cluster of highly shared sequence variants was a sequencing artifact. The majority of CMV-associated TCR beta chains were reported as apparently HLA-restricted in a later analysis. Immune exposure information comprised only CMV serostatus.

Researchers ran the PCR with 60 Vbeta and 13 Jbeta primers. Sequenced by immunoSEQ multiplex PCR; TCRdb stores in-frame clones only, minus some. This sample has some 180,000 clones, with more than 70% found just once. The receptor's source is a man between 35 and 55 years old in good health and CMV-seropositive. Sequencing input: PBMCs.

The CDR3 region has the DNA TGTGCCAGCAGGACAGGGGGCCTCGGGGAGCTGTTTTTT. It specifies CASRTGGLGELFF. The rearrangement uses TRBV2 and TRBJ2-2; 10 bases match TRBD1. The V and J ends lost 6 bases and 7 bases, in that order; junction bases with no gene match: 2. CDR1 SNHLY and CDR2 FYNNEI come from the germline V gene. The CDR3 spans 13 residues.